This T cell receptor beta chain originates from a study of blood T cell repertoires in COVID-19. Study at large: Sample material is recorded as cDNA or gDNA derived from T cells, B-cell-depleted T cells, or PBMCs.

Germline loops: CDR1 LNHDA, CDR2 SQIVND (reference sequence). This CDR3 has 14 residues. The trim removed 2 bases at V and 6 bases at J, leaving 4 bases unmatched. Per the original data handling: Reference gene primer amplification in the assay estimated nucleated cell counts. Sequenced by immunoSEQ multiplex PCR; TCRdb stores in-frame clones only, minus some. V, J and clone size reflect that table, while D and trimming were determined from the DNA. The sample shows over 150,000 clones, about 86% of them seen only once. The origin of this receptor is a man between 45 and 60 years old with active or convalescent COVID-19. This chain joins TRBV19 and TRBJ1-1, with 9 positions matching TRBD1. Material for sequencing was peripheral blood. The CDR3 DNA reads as TGTGCCAGTAGTATAAGGGGGACAGGGCCTGAAGCTTTCTTT. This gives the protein CASSIRGTGPEAFF.